This record concerns one TCR beta chain sequence. Sequencing used immunoSEQ multiplex PCR; TCRdb keeps in-frame clones, though not all of them. The table includes more than 550,000 clones, 70% to 90% detected once. These data originate in a study of shared T cell receptors in the human thymus. The CDR3 is 18 residues long. Germline CDR1 reads SGHVS; CDR2 reads FNYEAQ. V lost 1 base, J lost 0 bases, and 8 bases stayed unmatched. The same specimen was also included in a second study, on human thymus T cells. That investigation notes: Healthy Finnish infants undergoing corrective surgery for congenital heart defects were used as donors. During corrective heart surgery, resections were taken, and the thymus tissue came from them. Repertoires sampled from thymus and blood appeared biased in V and J gene usage. Among unrelated individuals, related research reported thymic repertoires that overlapped highly.

The V call is TRBV7-6, the J call TRBJ2-2; 7 bases are a match to TRBD2. The clonotype originates from a girl less than two years old with a congenital heart defect. The sequenced sample was thymocytes. In DNA form, the CDR3 reads TGTGCCAGCAGCTTAGTTGGTCATGGGACTACGAACACCGGGGAGCTGTTTTTT. It translates to CASSLVGHGTTNTGELFF.